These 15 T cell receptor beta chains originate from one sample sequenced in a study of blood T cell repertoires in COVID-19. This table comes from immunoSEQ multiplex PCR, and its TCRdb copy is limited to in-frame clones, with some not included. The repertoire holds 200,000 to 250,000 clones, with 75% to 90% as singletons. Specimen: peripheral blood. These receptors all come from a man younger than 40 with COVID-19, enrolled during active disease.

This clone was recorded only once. DNA of the CDR3: TGTGCCAGCAGTGAACCGGGGGATAACACTGAAGCTTTCTTT. This translates into CASSEPGDNTEAFF. This chain links TRBV2 with TRBJ1-1; tentative D call: TRBD1 (5 bases). Germline CDR1 and CDR2: SNHLY and FYNNEI. CDR3 size: 14 residues. Trimming shortened V by 2 bases and J by 2 bases, and 9 bases separated the two germline ends.

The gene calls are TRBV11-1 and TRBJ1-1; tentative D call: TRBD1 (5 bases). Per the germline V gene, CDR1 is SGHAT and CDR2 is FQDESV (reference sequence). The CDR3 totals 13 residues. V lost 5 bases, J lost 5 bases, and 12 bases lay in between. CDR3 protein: CASSRYGGTEAFF. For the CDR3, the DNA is TGTGCCAGCAGCCGATACGGGGGAACTGAAGCTTTCTTT.

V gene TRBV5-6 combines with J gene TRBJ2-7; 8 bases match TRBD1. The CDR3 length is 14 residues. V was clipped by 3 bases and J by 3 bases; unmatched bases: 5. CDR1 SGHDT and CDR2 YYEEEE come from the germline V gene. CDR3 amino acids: CASSSRTGNYEQYF. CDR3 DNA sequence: TGTGCCAGCAGCTCCCGGACAGGGAACTACGAGCAGTACTTC.

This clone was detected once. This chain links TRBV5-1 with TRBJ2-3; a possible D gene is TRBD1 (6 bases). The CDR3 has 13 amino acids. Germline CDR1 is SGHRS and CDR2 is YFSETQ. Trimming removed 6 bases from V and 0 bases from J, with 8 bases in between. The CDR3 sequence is CASTRGSTDTQYF. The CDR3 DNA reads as TGCGCCAGCACCAGGGGAAGCACAGATACGCAGTATTTT.

CDR3 loop: CASKGRGQETQYF. CDR3 nucleotide sequence: TGTGCCAGCAAAGGCAGGGGGCAAGAGACCCAGTACTTC. This rearrangement joins TRBV27 to TRBJ2-5, with 7 bases that match TRBD1. There are 13 residues in the CDR3. The germline CDR1 and CDR2 sequences are MNHEY and SMNVEV (reference sequence). The V and J ends lost 7 bases and 2 bases, in that order; junction bases with no gene match: 4.

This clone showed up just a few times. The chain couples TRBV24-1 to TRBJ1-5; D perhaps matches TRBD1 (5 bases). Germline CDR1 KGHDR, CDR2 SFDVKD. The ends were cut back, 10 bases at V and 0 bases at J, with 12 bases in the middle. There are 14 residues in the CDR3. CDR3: CATRGEDSNQPQHF. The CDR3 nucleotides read TGTGCCACTCGGGGGGAAGATAGCAATCAGCCCCAGCATTTT.

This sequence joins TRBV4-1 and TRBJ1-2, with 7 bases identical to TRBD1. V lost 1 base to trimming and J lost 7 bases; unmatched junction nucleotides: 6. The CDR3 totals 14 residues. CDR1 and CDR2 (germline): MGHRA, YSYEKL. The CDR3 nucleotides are TGCGCCAGCAGCCAAGTGACAGGGAACAGTGGCTACACCTTC. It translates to CASSQVTGNSGYTF.

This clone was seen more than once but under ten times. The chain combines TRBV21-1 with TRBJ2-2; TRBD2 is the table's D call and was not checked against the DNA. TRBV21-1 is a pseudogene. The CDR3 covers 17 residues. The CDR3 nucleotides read TGTGCCAGCAGCCCTCCGGGACTAGCGGGAGGAATCGGGGAGCTGTTTTTT. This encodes CASSPPGLAGGIGELFF.

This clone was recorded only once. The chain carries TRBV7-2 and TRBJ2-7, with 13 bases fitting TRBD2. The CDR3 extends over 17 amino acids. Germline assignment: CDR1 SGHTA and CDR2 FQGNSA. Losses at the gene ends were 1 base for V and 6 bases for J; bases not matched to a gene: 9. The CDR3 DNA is TGTGCCAGCAGCTTAGGTGGGACTAGCGGGATCGTAGGCGAGCAGTACTTC. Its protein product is CASSLGGTSGIVGEQYF.

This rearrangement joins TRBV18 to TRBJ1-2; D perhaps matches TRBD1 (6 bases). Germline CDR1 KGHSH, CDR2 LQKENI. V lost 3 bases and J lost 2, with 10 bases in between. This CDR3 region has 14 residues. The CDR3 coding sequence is TGTGCCAGCTCACCCGTCGACAGGAACTATGGCTACACCTTC. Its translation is CASSPVDRNYGYTF.

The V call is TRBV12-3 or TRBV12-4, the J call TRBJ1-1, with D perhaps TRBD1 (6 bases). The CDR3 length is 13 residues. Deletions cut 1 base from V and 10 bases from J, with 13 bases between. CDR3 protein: CASSLGGGRAAFF. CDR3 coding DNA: TGTGCCAGCAGTTTAGGCGGGGGGCGCGCAGCTTTCTTT.

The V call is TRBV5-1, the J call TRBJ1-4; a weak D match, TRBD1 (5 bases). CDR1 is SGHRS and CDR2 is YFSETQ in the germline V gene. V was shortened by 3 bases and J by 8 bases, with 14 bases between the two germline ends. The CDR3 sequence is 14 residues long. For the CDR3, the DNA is TGCGCCAGCAGCTACCGGGACGGGGGGGAAAAACTGTTTTTT. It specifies CASSYRDGGEKLFF.

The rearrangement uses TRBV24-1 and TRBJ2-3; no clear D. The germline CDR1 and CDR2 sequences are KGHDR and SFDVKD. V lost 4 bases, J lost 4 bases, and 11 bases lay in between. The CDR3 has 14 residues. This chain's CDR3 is CATSDRPGADTQYF. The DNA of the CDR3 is TGTGCCACCAGTGACAGACCAGGTGCAGATACGCAGTATTTT.

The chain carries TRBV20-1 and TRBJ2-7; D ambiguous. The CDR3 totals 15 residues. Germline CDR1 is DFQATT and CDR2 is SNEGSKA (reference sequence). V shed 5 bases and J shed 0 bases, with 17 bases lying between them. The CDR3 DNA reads TGCAGTGCTCGTGGGTACGGGTTTAGCTCCTACGAGCAGTACTTC. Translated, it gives CSARGYGFSSYEQYF.

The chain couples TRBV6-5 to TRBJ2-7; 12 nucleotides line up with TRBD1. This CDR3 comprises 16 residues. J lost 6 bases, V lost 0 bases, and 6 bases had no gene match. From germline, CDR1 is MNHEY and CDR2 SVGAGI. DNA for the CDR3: TGTGCCAGCAGTTACTCGTGGTCGGGACAGGGGGCCGAGCAGTACTTC. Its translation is CASSYSWSGQGAEQYF.